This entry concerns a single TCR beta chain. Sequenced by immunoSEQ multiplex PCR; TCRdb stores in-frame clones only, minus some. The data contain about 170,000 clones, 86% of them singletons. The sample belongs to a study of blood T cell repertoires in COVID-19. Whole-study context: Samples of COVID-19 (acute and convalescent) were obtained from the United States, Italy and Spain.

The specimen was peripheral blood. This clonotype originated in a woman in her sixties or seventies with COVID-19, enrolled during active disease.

CDR3 in DNA: TGCGCCAGCAGCTTGGCGGGGGGCTGGGAGACCCAGTACTTC. Translating it yields CASSLAGGWETQYF. The chain joins TRBV5-1 to TRBJ2-5, with a tentative D call TRBD2 (7 bases). CDR3 length: 14 amino acids. The germline CDR1 and CDR2 sequences are SGHRS and YFSETQ. Trimming removed 0 bases at V and 5 bases at J, with 11 bases between.